Here is one T cell receptor (beta chain) with its context. V shed 6 bases and J 5 bases; nucleotides not matched to a gene: 4. The CDR3 is made up of 14 amino acids. Germline V gene data show CDR1 as MNHEY and CDR2 as SVGAGI. This specimen comes from a study of blood T cell repertoires in COVID-19. The repertoire was sequenced with immunoSEQ multiplex PCR; TCRdb's copy has only in-frame clones and lacks some. The profile shows about 170,000 clones, roughly 83% of them singletons. The chain links TRBV6-5 to TRBJ1-5, with 10 bases identical to TRBD1. This clonotype was sampled from a woman aged 45-60 years who had recovered from COVID-19. The sequencing sample was made of PBMCs or T cells enriched from blood (not recorded which). In DNA, the CDR3 is TGTGCCAGCAGGGGACAGGGGATACATCAGCCCCAGCATTTT. This sequence encodes CASRGQGIHQPQHF.